This TCR beta chain was profiled in a study of blood T cell repertoires in COVID-19 (dated by TCRdb to 2018 to 2021). Turning to the overall study: Samples covering the acute and convalescent phases of COVID-19 were provided by collaborators in the United States, Italy and Spain. Where HLA class I and class II types were available, the types were taken from metadata supplied by the sample provider, not from assay-based typing. Samples were obtained from the ongoing ImmuneRACE study (first 160 participants) and from approximately 1,200 subjects provided by 6 global collaborators. The material from the prospective study consisted of cDNA or gDNA derived from T cells, B-cell-depleted T cells, or PBMCs. A freely available public database, intended as a resource for researchers studying the immune response to SARS-CoV-2, is where the repertoires were released. Nearly every sample came with metadata listing a de-identified subject ID, COVID-19 status, age in years and sex. Deeply sampled blood TCRbeta repertoires from subjects exposed to, actively infected with, or recovered from COVID-19 were included in the dataset.

TCRbeta CDR3 regions were amplified from genomic DNA by means of the immunoSEQ Assay, a bias-controlled multiplex PCR. In the source study's methods: The number of nucleated cells in each sample was estimated by amplification of reference gene primers within the assay. Sequence reads were collapsed and filtered to measure the absolute abundance of every unique TCRbeta CDR3 rearrangement. For each sample, productive Simpson clonality was calculated as the square root of Simpson's diversity index across productive rearrangements. In its TCRdb copy, this immuneACCESS table keeps in-frame sequences only and misses some clones. Where compared with another copy, unresolved V genes explain less than half of these, and the others have no known cause. That table gives V, J and clone size, and the DNA gave D and trimming. For this sample the table gives over 250,000 clones, of which over 75% were detected only once. Clones ranked in the top ten supply approximately 11% of the sample.

This clone was seen more than once but under ten times. Its antigen has not been determined. Per-base quality was not reported, and no clone a single base away is much larger than it. Whole blood was collected in K2EDTA tubes by collaborating institutions according to the institutions' own protocols. Collaborator samples were shipped for TCRbeta analysis as frozen whole blood, isolated PBMCs, or DNA extracted from either sample type. On the study overall, not on this receptor specifically: The amount of clinical and demographic metadata varied by source and participant and was provided uncurated.

There are 14 amino acids in the CDR3, from cysteine to phenylalanine inclusive. The only DNA kept is the CDR3, 42 bases in frame from the first base. According to the germline V gene, CDR1 reads SQVTM and CDR2 reads ANQGSEA. Trimming leaves V shorter by 6 bases and J shorter by 2 bases, with the junction holding 6 bases beyond the gene matches. What was sequenced was peripheral blood. The source is a woman between 65 and 79 years old with acute or convalescent COVID-19. The chain couples TRBV29-1 to TRBJ1-3; 8 bases in between match TRBD1. The DNA sequence is TGCAGCGTAGGACAGGGAGGTACTGGAAACACCATATATTTT. Its coded protein is CSVGQGGTGNTIYF.